Below, 14 T cell receptor beta chains from the same sample are listed, as sequenced in a study of blood T cell repertoires in COVID-19. Clones were read by immunoSEQ multiplex PCR, and TCRdb kept only the in-frame ones, dropping some. The sample consists of 86,000 or so clones, 91% of them appearing once. The specimen was peripheral blood. The receptors were gathered from a woman aged 45-65 years in a cohort sampled during active COVID-19.

This clone was found a few times. The J gene is TRBJ1-3, the V gene TRBV30; D might be TRBD1 (6 bases). V was shortened by 5 bases and J by 3 bases, with 8 bases between the two germline ends. Germline CDR1 reads GTSNPN; CDR2 reads SVGIG (reference sequence). This CDR3 comprises 12 residues. CDR3 nucleotides: TGTGCCTGGGCAGGGGATGGAAACACCATATATTTT. Its translation: CAWAGDGNTIYF.

The chain combines TRBV7-9 with TRBJ2-7; TRBD2 aligns across 7 bases. The CDR3 totals 14 residues. Germline V gene sequence: CDR1 SEHNR, CDR2 FQNEAQ (reference sequence). The V and J ends lost 5 bases and 2 bases, in that order; junction bases with no gene match: 6. CDR3 loop: CASSAAGPTYEQYF. CDR3 in DNA: TGTGCCAGCAGCGCAGCGGGACCCACCTACGAGCAGTACTTC. The full variable domain, rest sourced from reference TRBV7-9 and TRBJ2-7, is DTGVSQNPRHKITKRGQNVTFRCDPISEHNRLYWYRQTLGQGPEFLTYFQNEAQLEKSRLLSDRFSAERPKGSFSTLEIQRTEQGDSAMYLCASSAAGPTYEQYFGPGTRLTVT.

The chain couples TRBV7-3 to TRBJ2-3; D is perhaps TRBD1 (5 bases). CDR3 length equals 14 residues. V was clipped by 5 bases and J by 4 bases, with 13 bases between them. Germline CDR1 and CDR2: SGHTA and FQGTGA. In DNA, the CDR3 is TGTGCCAGCAGCCTTAAGGGGTCGCCAGATACGCAGTATTTT. Translated, it gives CASSLKGSPDTQYF.

This chain uses TRBV6-4 with TRBJ1-1; 7 bases agree with TRBD1. The CDR3 extends over 14 amino acids. Germline V lookup: CDR1 MRHNA, CDR2 SNTAGT. V shed 5 bases and J 3 bases; nucleotides not matched to a gene: 6. DNA for the CDR3: TGTGCCAGCAGTCCGGACAGGTGGGACACTGAAGCTTTCTTT. Encoded protein: CASSPDRWDTEAFF.

CDR3 sequence (DNA): TGTGCCAGCTCACCACCAGAGGGGACAGGCTCCTACAATGAGCAGTTCTTC. Residues: CASSPPEGTGSYNEQFF. V usage is TRBV18 and J usage is TRBJ2-1; 8 nucleotides agree with TRBD1. V lost 0 bases to trimming and J lost 0 bases; unmatched junction nucleotides: 4. The CDR3 runs 17 residues. Germline lookup yields CDR1 KGHSH and CDR2 LQKENI.

This clone showed up just a few times. The CDR3 nucleotides are TGCGCCAGCAGACCCCCAGCGAGCGGGGAGCTGTTTTTT. Its translation: CASRPPASGELFF. The chain recombines TRBV5-1 with TRBJ2-2; the D is unclear. The CDR3 extends over 13 amino acids. Looked up from germline, CDR1 is SGHRS and CDR2 is YFSETQ. V was trimmed by 5 bases and J by 7 bases, leaving 12 bases between them.

V gene TRBV7-8 combines with J gene TRBJ2-4; D may be TRBD1 (5 bases). The germline CDR1 and CDR2 sequences are SGHVS and FQNEAQ. V dropped 0 bases and J dropped 0 bases, with 9 bases sitting between them. CDR3 length: 16 amino acids. Here the CDR3 reads CASSLAGQLAKNIQYF. Here the CDR3 DNA reads TGTGCCAGCAGCTTAGCGGGGCAGCTAGCCAAAAACATTCAGTACTTC.

V is TRBV6-4 and J is TRBJ1-1; D not certain. Germline V lookup: CDR1 MRHNA, CDR2 SNTAGT. Trimming removed 4 bases from V and 4 bases from J, with 13 bases in between. The CDR3 consists of 14 residues. Here the CDR3 reads CASSAQSGSTEAFF. The CDR3 nucleotides read TGTGCCAGCAGTGCTCAGTCCGGGAGCACTGAAGCTTTCTTT.

The chain couples TRBV4-1 to TRBJ2-1; 11 bases line up with TRBD2. CDR1 and CDR2 (germline): MGHRA, YSYEKL. The CDR3 extends over 16 amino acids. Trimming at V came to 3 bases and at J to 0 bases, leaving 1 base not matched to a gene. The CDR3 coding sequence is TGCGCCAGCAGCCAGACTAGCGGGATCTCCTACAATGAGCAGTTCTTC. Protein product: CASSQTSGISYNEQFF.

The rearrangement joins TRBV20-1 to TRBJ2-1, with D unresolved. V dropped 5 bases and J dropped 5 bases, with 7 bases sitting between them. Germline V gene data show CDR1 as DFQATT and CDR2 as SNEGSKA (reference sequence). The CDR3 is 11 residues long. The CDR3 nucleotides read TGCAGTGCTCCCACGGACAATGAGCAGTTCTTC. Translated, it gives CSAPTDNEQFF.

The chain employs TRBV5-1 and TRBJ2-5; the match to TRBD2 covers 10 bases. CDR1 and CDR2 from the germline V gene are SGHRS and YFSETQ. The CDR3 has 16 residues. V shed 4 bases and J 2 bases; nucleotides not matched to a gene: 8. CDR3 amino acids: CASSIGTSAVQETQYF. In DNA form, the CDR3 reads TGCGCCAGCAGCATTGGGACTAGCGCAGTACAAGAGACCCAGTACTTC.

V usage is TRBV28 and J usage is TRBJ1-1; D remains ambiguous. This CDR3 contains 15 residues. Looked up from germline, CDR1 is MDHEN and CDR2 is SYDVKM. V lost 6 bases to trimming and J lost 4 bases, with 18 bases between them. The CDR3 spells CASSRPGSGVTEAFF. The CDR3, as DNA: TGTGCCAGCAGCCGACCCGGGAGTGGGGTCACTGAAGCTTTCTTT. Variable domain in full (rest from reference TRBV28 and TRBJ1-1): DVKVTQSSRYLVKRTGEKVFLECVQDMDHENMFWYRQDPGLGLRLIYFSYDVKMKEKGDIPEGYSVSREKKERFSLILESASTNQTSMYLCASSRPGSGVTEAFFGQGTRLTVV.

V gene TRBV5-8 combines with J gene TRBJ1-1; 9 positions match TRBD1. Trimming removed 1 base from V and 1 base from J; junction bases left unmatched: 5. CDR1 SGHTS and CDR2 YDEGEE come from the germline V gene. The CDR3 has 16 residues. CDR3 amino acids: CASSLWGQGWNTEAFF. The CDR3, as DNA: TGTGCCAGCAGCTTGTGGGGACAGGGATGGAACACTGAAGCTTTCTTT.

The CDR3: CASSLIPEMNTEAFF. The DNA of the CDR3 is TGCGCCAGCAGCTTGATTCCAGAAATGAACACTGAAGCTTTCTTT. The chain recombines TRBV5-1 with TRBJ1-1; D gene ambiguous. The V gene lost 1 base and the J gene lost 0 bases, with 10 bases spanning the gap. The germline V gene has CDR1 SGHRS and CDR2 YFSETQ. This CDR3 is 15 amino acids long.